This T cell receptor beta chain was sequenced during a study of T cell responses to AZD1222 COVID-19 vaccine. Study findings and constraints: Nearly half of the spike-specific TCRs reportedly recognize variant regions that carry no mutations. Clonal diversity may have been underestimated in mostly white British donors. The span of vaccine-associated CD4 TCRs extended across spike, with dominance at 160-218 and 743-854.

Trimming at V came to 11 bases and at J to 0 bases, leaving 15 bases not matched to a gene. The length of the CDR3 is 17 residues. Germline V gene sequence: CDR1 KGHDR, CDR2 SFDVKD. A note on this clone: Its antigen remains unidentified.

Assay: immunoSEQ multiplex PCR; the TCRdb copy retains only in-frame clones and omits some. The table includes 55,000 to 75,000 clones, over 60% detected once. Sequenced here: peripheral blood, sampled on day 0 of AZD1222 vaccination. The source of this sequence is an adult in good health. The chain combines TRBV24-1 with TRBJ2-4; 7 nucleotides line up with TRBD1. CDR3 residues: CAIPSSRDSIAKNIQYF. CDR3 sequence (DNA): TGTGCCATTCCATCTAGCCGGGACAGCATAGCCAAAAACATTCAGTACTTC.